The sequence of this TCR beta chain was determined in a study of T cells in Graves' hyperthyroidism and ophthalmopathy. Turning to the study itself: Any treatment followed the collection of peripheral blood at initial diagnosis.

Diagnostic decisions used clinical symptoms, serum thyroxine and TRAb, thyroid ultrasound and orbital computed tomography. Overall study findings and caveats: A 13 V-J signature model discriminated ophthalmopathy versus stable hyperthyroidism.

Amplification targeted TCR beta CDR3 regions from RNA transcripts. The TCR CDR3 was amplified in a first-round RT-PCR using the HTBI primer set. TCRdb re-derived calls from the multiplex PCR reads in MiXCR, one entry per CDR3 protein. This sample carries 390,000 or so distinct CDR3 sequences, roughly 14% of them seen once, and the ten largest clones take 13%. With 3 bases removed from V and 0 bases from J, the gap between germline ends came to 17 bases. Germline CDR1 is KGHDR and CDR2 is SFDVKD. The CDR3 is made up of 17 amino acids. This clonotype was recorded many times. Its antigen is not known. This clonotype was obtained from a man aged 18 to 35 with Graves' ophthalmopathy. Source material: blood. The chain employs TRBV24-1 and TRBJ2-7, with a weak D call TRBD2 (7 bases). The CDR3 loop reads CATSDPLGGRSSYEQYF. CDR3 in DNA: TGTGCCACCAGTGATCCCCTGGGGGGGCGATCCTCCTACGAGCAGTACTTC.